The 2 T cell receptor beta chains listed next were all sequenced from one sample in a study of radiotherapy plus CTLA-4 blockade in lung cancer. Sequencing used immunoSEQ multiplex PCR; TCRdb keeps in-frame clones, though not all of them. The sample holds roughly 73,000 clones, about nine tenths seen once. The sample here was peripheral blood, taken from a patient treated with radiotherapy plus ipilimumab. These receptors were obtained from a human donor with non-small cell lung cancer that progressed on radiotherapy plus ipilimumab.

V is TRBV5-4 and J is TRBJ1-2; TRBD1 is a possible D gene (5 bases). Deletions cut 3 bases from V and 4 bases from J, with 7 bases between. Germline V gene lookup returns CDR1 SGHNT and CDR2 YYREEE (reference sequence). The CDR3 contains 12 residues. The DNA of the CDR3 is TGTGCCAGCAGCTCAGACAGCTATGGCTACACCTTC. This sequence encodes CASSSDSYGYTF.

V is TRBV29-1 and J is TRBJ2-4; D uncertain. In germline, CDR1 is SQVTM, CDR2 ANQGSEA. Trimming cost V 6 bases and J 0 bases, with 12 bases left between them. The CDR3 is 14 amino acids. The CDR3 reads CSVEFLIAKNIQYF. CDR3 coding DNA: TGCAGCGTCGAATTCCTGATAGCCAAAAACATTCAGTACTTC.